This passage covers 6 T cell receptor delta chains from one sample sequenced in a study of gamma-delta T cells after stem cell transplantation. TCRdb re-processed the RT-PCR reads using CATT. The data show about 5,000 delta-chain clones, with less than 2% seen just once and approximately 30% held by the top ten. Input material: gamma-delta T cells. Receptors originate from a human donor. It is not recorded whose cells these are; they may come from a transplant donor.

In regard to this clone: The translation of this DNA and the TCRdb protein of a much larger clone differ at residue 14, probably owing to a read error; the protein shown here is translated from the DNA. J is TRDJ1 and V is TRDV2; D is unclear. CDR3 length: 16 amino acids. The germline V gene has CDR1 GEAIGNYY and CDR2 EKD. The CDR3 loop is CACDPVGVPGKSKPIF. CDR3 sequence (DNA): TGTGCCTGTGACCCCGTAGGGGTCCCTGGAAAATCTAAACCCATCTTT.

This clone was detected a few times. The amino acid sequence in TCRdb belongs to a much larger clone and departs from this DNA's translation at residue 10, likely a sequencing read error; the sequence shown is translated from the DNA. The chain's CDR3 is CACELLGANIDKLIF. CDR3 DNA: TGTGCCTGTGAGCTACTGGGGGCCAACATCGATAAACTCATCTTT. V and J are TRDV2 and TRDJ1; 8 nucleotides match TRDD3. Germline-derived CDR1 and CDR2 are GEAIGNYY and EKD. This CDR3 has 15 amino acids. The V gene end was trimmed by 4 bases and the J gene end by 4 bases; junction bases not matched to a gene: 10.

In regard to this clone: Translating this DNA gives a protein that differs at residue 5 from the TCRdb one, which belongs to a much larger clone; a read error is likely, and the protein shown is this translation. The gene calls are TRDV2 and TRDJ1, with D perhaps TRDD2 or TRDD3 (5 bases each). The V gene lost 1 base and the J gene lost 0 bases, with 32 bases spanning the gap. This CDR3 is built from 22 residues. Germline CDR1 is GEAIGNYY and CDR2 is EKD. CDR3 DNA sequence: TGTGCCTGTGACACGCTTCCAAATCTGCTGGGTCGAACCCTTGGGAACACCGATAAACTCATCTTT. It encodes CACDTLPNLLGRTLGNTDKLIF.

This clone was seen only a few times. The mismatch at residue 6 between this DNA's translation and the TCRdb protein of a much larger clone likely reflects a read error; the protein shown is translated from the DNA. The gene calls are TRDV2 and TRDJ1; D possibly corresponds to TRDD3 (5 bases). The CDR3 totals 15 residues. The germline gives CDR1 GEAIGNYY, CDR2 EKD. Deletions cut 7 bases from V and 1 base from J, with 18 bases between. CDR3 DNA sequence: TGTGCCTGCTTCGTACCGGGGGTCGCCACCGATAAACTCATCTTT. This translates into CACFVPGVATDKLIF.

With respect to this clone: This probably arose from a read error, given a far larger clone one base away. This CDR3 is also generated by other DNA sequences in the sample. The chain employs TRDV2 and TRDJ1; D unresolved. This CDR3 has 15 amino acids. From germline, CDR1 is GEAIGNYY and CDR2 EKD. This chain's CDR3 is CACDTLSGYTDKLIF. The CDR3 region has the DNA TGTGCATGTGACACCCTATCCGGTTACACCGATAAACTCATCTTT.

On this clone itself: Given a far larger clone just one base away, this is likely a sequencing read error. Other DNA sequences in this specimen translate into the identical CDR3. V and J are TRDV2 and TRDJ1; 9 bases line up with TRDD3. Germline values: CDR1 GEAIGNYY, CDR2 EKD. The CDR3 spans 16 residues. The CDR3 reads CACDPLLGEYTDKLIF. The CDR3 nucleotides read TGCGCCTGTGACCCCCTACTGGGGGAGTACACCGATAAACTCATCTTT.